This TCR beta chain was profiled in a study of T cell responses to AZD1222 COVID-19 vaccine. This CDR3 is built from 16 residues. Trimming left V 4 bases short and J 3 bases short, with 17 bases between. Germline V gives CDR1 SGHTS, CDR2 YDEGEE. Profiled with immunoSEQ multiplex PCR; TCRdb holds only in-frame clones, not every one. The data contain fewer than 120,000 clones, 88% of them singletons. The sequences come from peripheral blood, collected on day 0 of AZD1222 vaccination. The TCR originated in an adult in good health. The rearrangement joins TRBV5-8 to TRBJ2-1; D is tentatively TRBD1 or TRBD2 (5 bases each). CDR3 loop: CASSLQGRGDYNEQFF. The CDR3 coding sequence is TGTGCCAGCAGCCTGCAGGGACGAGGGGACTACAATGAGCAGTTCTTC.